This T cell receptor (beta chain) was recorded in a study of vaccination effects on CD4 cells after COVID-19. At the level of the study: Participants got two doses of BNT162b2 or mRNA-1273 vaccine.

Concerning this clone: The target antigen is unknown.

Ahead of sequencing, the ViraFEST assay grew antigen-specific CD4+ T cells using viral peptide pools. Cultured cells yielded isolated CD4+ T cells after 10 to 11 days. Nucleocapsid antibody tests were negative, and the vaccine recipients had no prior SARS-CoV-2 infection. The germline gives CDR1 SGHDT, CDR2 YYEEEE. The V segment lost 4 bases and the J segment 4 bases; nucleotides outside the gene matches: 5. The CDR3 is 15 residues long. This table comes from immunoSEQ multiplex PCR, and its TCRdb copy is limited to in-frame clones, with some not included. The data contain 60,000 to 65,000 clones, over 70% of them seen just once; the ten biggest clones take up 3.5% to 4.5%.

The TCR comes from a human donor who received a COVID-19 vaccine. This chain uses TRBV5-6 with TRBJ2-3; 11 positions agree with TRBD1. The sample consisted of CD4+ T cells from PBMCs cultured with HCoV-OC43 spike peptides, taken before COVID-19 vaccination. This sample's subset: HCoV-OC43 spike overlapping peptide pool stimulation. The CDR3 nucleotides are TGTGCCAGCAGCCGTCCGGGACAGGGGGCAGATACGCAGTATTTT. Translated: CASSRPGQGADTQYF.